The clone carrying this TCR beta chain came up once. Its antigen is not known. Trimming took off 3 bases at V and 0 bases at J, with 12 bases between the two ends. This CDR3 has 15 residues. Germline V lookup: CDR1 LNHDA, CDR2 SQIVND (reference sequence). The data were obtained in a study of cytomegalovirus exposure and HLA in healthy donors. Primers: 60 Vbeta forward and 13 Jbeta reverse. The assay was immunoSEQ multiplex PCR, and TCRdb's table has in-frame clones only and misses some. The sample has some 170,000 clones, roughly 81% seen once. Study results and caveats: Immune exposure information comprised only CMV serostatus. According to an earlier analysis, most TCR beta V segments yielded productive rearrangements about 90% or about 30% of the time. A few V segments could not be told apart, such as TRBV6-2 and TRBV6-3, and were left out. A later analysis linked a missense variant in DCLRE1C to the trimming of TCR beta V and J genes.

The material sequenced was PBMCs. This clonotype was obtained from a woman aged 18-35 years in good health and CMV-seropositive. The chain has TRBV19 and TRBJ2-7, with a possible D match to TRBD2 (5 bases). The DNA for the CDR3 is TGTGCCAGTAGTATGGATTGGGAGAGCTCCTACGAGCAGTACTTC. Its translation is CASSMDWESSYEQYF.